This T cell receptor beta chain is drawn from a study of T cells after posttransplantation cyclophosphamide. Overall study results and limits: Donor-recipient repertoire similarity was low at 1-2 months, rising over year one.

In its sample, this clone was seen many times. Its matching antigen is unknown. This related bone marrow graft donor gave peripheral blood on the day of marrow donation. Generated by immunoSEQ multiplex PCR, the TCRdb table keeps only in-frame clones and is missing some. This sample has about 36,000 clones, each found more than once. Trimming removed 3 bases from V and 0 bases from J, with 18 bases in between. Germline V gene sequence: CDR1 LNHDA, CDR2 SQIVND (reference sequence). The CDR3 length is 18 residues. The source material was PBMCs. This TCR came from a girl aged 10-17 years in good health, CMV-negative, and a related stem cell transplant donor. The J gene is TRBJ1-5, the V gene TRBV19; D is perhaps TRBD1 (5 bases). The CDR3 coding sequence is TGTGCCAGTAGTATTCAGGGACTATCGGGTTATAGCAATCAGCCCCAGCATTTT. Residues: CASSIQGLSGYSNQPQHF.